This T cell receptor beta chain was identified during a study of cytomegalovirus exposure and HLA in healthy donors. Study-wide results and limits: For most subjects, TCR beta sequences were reported to predict HLA-A and HLA-B alleles with accuracy. Relative to the approximately 700-donor mean, N-insertions were reportedly fewer in an Asian-associated ancestry cluster in a later analysis. Three chains tied to CMV proved CMV antigen-specific in vitro. Presence/absence analysis assumed near-uniform sequencing depth across donors.

This PCR relied on a set of 60 Vbeta primers and 13 Jbeta primers. The data were produced by immunoSEQ multiplex PCR, yet TCRdb's version contains in-frame clones alone and is incomplete. The sample has 100,000 or so clones; roughly 77% are singletons. Points on this clone: Its target is not known.

Sequencing was performed on PBMCs. The origin of this receptor is a man aged 35 to 55 in good health and CMV-seronegative.

This CDR3 reads CASSPLGVLSNEQYF. The CDR3 DNA follows: TGTGCCAGCAGCCCCCTGGGAGTGCTCTCAAACGAGCAGTACTTC. This chain joins TRBV5-4 and TRBJ2-7; tentatively, D is TRBD2 (5 bases). Germline assignment: CDR1 SGHNT and CDR2 YYREEE (reference sequence). Deletions cut 4 bases from V and 5 bases from J, with 19 bases between. The CDR3 is 15 residues long.